Listed below are T cell receptor beta chains from one sample, sequenced in a study of cytomegalovirus exposure and HLA in healthy donors. Generated by immunoSEQ multiplex PCR, the TCRdb table keeps only in-frame clones and is missing some. Of approximately 120,000 clones in the sample, 70% to 80% were seen once. The sequencing sample was made of PBMCs. These receptors were collected from a middle-aged man in good health and CMV-seropositive. Each CDR3 is given with its conserved first and last residue. D genes are given only for firm matches. Only some rows state a clone size, as once, few, many or a class for expanded clones.

j_gene: TRBJ1-4; abundance: few; d_gene: NA; v_gene: TRBV11-2; CDR3aa: CASSLEPGREKLFF; CDR3nt: TGTGCCAGCAGCTTAGAACCAGGTCGGGAAAAACTGTTTTTT
j_gene: TRBJ1-2; abundance: NA; d_gene: TRBD1; v_gene: TRBV19; CDR3aa: CASSSDRVGYTF; CDR3nt: TGTGCCAGTAGCTCGGACAGGGTGGGCTACACCTTC
j_gene: TRBJ1-1; abundance: few; d_gene: NA; v_gene: TRBV5-1; CDR3aa: CASSVLGDITEAFF; CDR3nt: TGCGCCAGCAGCGTCCTAGGGGACATCACTGAAGCTTTCTTT
j_gene: TRBJ2-3; abundance: NA; d_gene: NA; v_gene: TRBV11-3; CDR3aa: CASSLGADTQYF; CDR3nt: TGTGCCAGCAGCTTAGGAGCAGATACGCAGTATTTT
j_gene: TRBJ2-1; abundance: NA; d_gene: NA; v_gene: TRBV9; CDR3aa: CASSVAVYNEQFF; CDR3nt: TGTGCCAGCAGCGTAGCAGTTTACAATGAGCAGTTCTTC
j_gene: TRBJ1-5; abundance: NA; d_gene: NA; v_gene: TRBV9; CDR3aa: CASSPGSSFWNQPQHF; CDR3nt: TGTGCCAGCAGCCCAGGCTCCTCCTTTTGGAATCAGCCCCAGCATTTT
j_gene: TRBJ2-5; abundance: NA; d_gene: TRBD1; v_gene: TRBV28; CDR3aa: CASGGTGVTTQYF; CDR3nt: TGTGCCAGCGGGGGGACAGGGGTCACGACCCAGTACTTC
j_gene: TRBJ2-5; abundance: NA; d_gene: NA; v_gene: TRBV6-5; CDR3aa: CASRRWGQETQYF; CDR3nt: TGTGCCAGCAGACGGTGGGGGCAGGAGACCCAGTACTTC
j_gene: TRBJ2-5; abundance: NA; d_gene: TRBD2; v_gene: TRBV5-1; CDR3aa: CASRETSNQETQYF; CDR3nt: TGCGCCAGCAGAGAGACTAGCAACCAAGAGACCCAGTACTTC
j_gene: TRBJ1-2; abundance: NA; d_gene: NA; v_gene: TRBV2; CDR3aa: CASTSGRGGYGYTF; CDR3nt: TGTGCCAGCACCTCTGGGAGGGGAGGCTATGGCTACACCTTC
j_gene: TRBJ2-3; abundance: NA; d_gene: NA; v_gene: TRBV6-4; CDR3aa: CASSESGTYTQYF; CDR3nt: TGTGCCAGCAGTGAAAGTGGTACATATACGCAGTATTTT
j_gene: TRBJ2-2; abundance: NA; d_gene: TRBD2; v_gene: TRBV5-1; CDR3aa: CASSSGAGKPGELFF; CDR3nt: TGCGCCAGCAGCAGCGGGGCCGGCAAACCCGGGGAGCTGTTTTTT
j_gene: TRBJ1-3; abundance: NA; d_gene: TRBD1; v_gene: TRBV28; CDR3aa: CASPPPGQGLSTIYF; CDR3nt: TGTGCCAGCCCCCCTCCGGGACAGGGCTTAAGCACCATATATTTT
j_gene: TRBJ2-3; abundance: few; d_gene: NA; v_gene: TRBV5-1; CDR3aa: CASSSGQPSSTDTQYF; CDR3nt: TGCGCCAGCAGCTCGGGACAACCGTCAAGCACAGATACGCAGTATTTT
j_gene: TRBJ1-1; abundance: once; d_gene: NA; v_gene: TRBV29-1; CDR3aa: CSVRVQGGTEAFF; CDR3nt: TGCAGTGTTAGGGTGCAGGGTGGCACTGAAGCTTTCTTT
j_gene: TRBJ2-7; abundance: NA; d_gene: TRBD2; v_gene: TRBV19; CDR3aa: CASSSSGGLYEQYF; CDR3nt: TGTGCCAGTAGCTCTAGCGGGGGACTCTACGAGCAGTACTTC
j_gene: TRBJ2-1; abundance: NA; d_gene: TRBD2; v_gene: TRBV4-2; CDR3aa: CASSQYSGTEQFF; CDR3nt: TGTGCCAGCAGCCAATATAGCGGGACCGAGCAGTTCTTC
j_gene: TRBJ2-7; abundance: NA; d_gene: NA; v_gene: TRBV7-2; CDR3aa: CASSLGSVSYEQYF; CDR3nt: TGTGCCAGCAGCCTCGGGTCCGTCTCATACGAGCAGTACTTC
j_gene: TRBJ2-5; abundance: NA; d_gene: TRBD2; v_gene: TRBV4-2; CDR3aa: CASSQGGSSGYQETQYF; CDR3nt: TGTGCCAGCAGCCAAGGGGGGTCTAGCGGGTACCAAGAGACCCAGTACTTC
j_gene: TRBJ2-1; abundance: NA; d_gene: TRBD2; v_gene: TRBV11-2; CDR3aa: CASSLEGLAGGNEQFF; CDR3nt: TGTGCCAGCAGCTTAGAGGGACTAGCGGGAGGCAATGAGCAGTTCTTC
j_gene: TRBJ1-2; abundance: NA; d_gene: TRBD1; v_gene: TRBV27; CDR3aa: CASSLTPSGQANYGYTF; CDR3nt: TGTGCCAGCAGTTTAACGCCCTCCGGACAGGCTAACTATGGCTACACCTTC
j_gene: TRBJ2-7; abundance: NA; d_gene: TRBD2; v_gene: TRBV18; CDR3aa: CASSPAGLAGGTYEQYF; CDR3nt: TGTGCCAGCTCACCGGCGGGACTAGCGGGGGGAACCTACGAGCAGTACTTC
j_gene: TRBJ2-7; abundance: NA; d_gene: TRBD2; v_gene: TRBV10-3; CDR3aa: CATSGGRATPYEQYF; CDR3nt: TGTGCCACCAGTGGGGGGAGGGCCACCCCCTACGAGCAGTACTTC
j_gene: TRBJ2-7; abundance: NA; d_gene: TRBD1; v_gene: TRBV7-2; CDR3aa: CASSLNRGPWEQYF; CDR3nt: TGTGCCAGCAGCTTAAACAGGGGGCCGTGGGAGCAGTACTTC
j_gene: TRBJ2-5; abundance: NA; d_gene: TRBD2; v_gene: TRBV7-9; CDR3aa: CASRSAGLYQETQYF; CDR3nt: TGTGCCAGCAGATCAGCGGGACTGTACCAAGAGACCCAGTACTTC
j_gene: TRBJ1-4; abundance: NA; d_gene: NA; v_gene: TRBV4-2; CDR3aa: CASSQPTGSLFF; CDR3nt: TGTGCCAGCAGCCAGCCCACAGGATCTCTGTTTTTT
j_gene: TRBJ1-1; abundance: NA; d_gene: NA; v_gene: TRBV7-9; CDR3aa: CASSLGRGGLTEAFF; CDR3nt: TGTGCCAGCAGCTTAGGACGAGGGGGTCTAACTGAAGCTTTCTTT
j_gene: TRBJ2-7; abundance: NA; d_gene: NA; v_gene: TRBV27; CDR3aa: CASSLVGGYEQYF; CDR3nt: TGTGCCAGCAGTTTGGTGGGGGGTTACGAGCAGTACTTC
j_gene: TRBJ1-3; abundance: few; d_gene: TRBD1; v_gene: TRBV18; CDR3aa: CASSPGQGAGNTIYF; CDR3nt: TGTGCCAGCTCACCGGGACAGGGGGCTGGAAACACCATATATTTT
j_gene: TRBJ2-2; abundance: NA; d_gene: NA; v_gene: TRBV9; CDR3aa: CASSSNFGELFF; CDR3nt: TGTGCCAGCAGCTCCAACTTCGGGGAGCTGTTTTTT
j_gene: TRBJ2-7; abundance: few; d_gene: NA; v_gene: TRBV10-3; CDR3aa: CAIGGNYEQYF; CDR3nt: TGTGCCATCGGGGGCAATTACGAGCAGTACTTC
j_gene: TRBJ2-1; abundance: NA; d_gene: NA; v_gene: TRBV27; CDR3aa: CASSFTGDNEQFF; CDR3nt: TGTGCCAGCAGTTTTACCGGGGACAATGAGCAGTTCTTC
j_gene: TRBJ2-1; abundance: NA; d_gene: NA; v_gene: TRBV6-5; CDR3aa: CASSLQGGEQFF; CDR3nt: TGTGCCAGCAGTTTGCAAGGGGGTGAGCAGTTCTTC
j_gene: TRBJ2-3; abundance: NA; d_gene: TRBD2; v_gene: TRBV5-4; CDR3aa: CASSLALAGTDTQYF; CDR3nt: TGTGCCAGCAGCTTGGCTCTAGCGGGCACAGATACGCAGTATTTT
j_gene: TRBJ1-2; abundance: NA; d_gene: NA; v_gene: TRBV27; CDR3aa: CASSLLGASGYTF; CDR3nt: TGTGCCAGCAGTTTACTGGGGGCAAGCGGCTACACCTTC
j_gene: TRBJ2-7; abundance: NA; d_gene: TRBD1; v_gene: TRBV7-2; CDR3aa: CASSSGTATYEQYF; CDR3nt: TGTGCCAGCAGCTCAGGGACAGCTACCTACGAGCAGTACTTC
j_gene: TRBJ2-7; abundance: NA; d_gene: TRBD2; v_gene: TRBV6-5; CDR3aa: CASRRTSDIYEQYF; CDR3nt: TGTGCCAGCAGAAGGACTAGCGATATCTACGAGCAGTACTTC
j_gene: TRBJ1-2; abundance: NA; d_gene: NA; v_gene: TRBV19; CDR3aa: CASKPGSNYGYTF; CDR3nt: TGTGCCAGTAAGCCCGGGTCCAACTATGGCTACACCTTC
j_gene: TRBJ2-6; abundance: NA; d_gene: TRBD1; v_gene: TRBV29-1; CDR3aa: CSVETGANSGANVLTF; CDR3nt: TGCAGCGTTGAGACAGGGGCCAACTCTGGGGCCAACGTCCTGACTTTC
j_gene: TRBJ2-7; abundance: NA; d_gene: NA; v_gene: TRBV9; CDR3aa: CASSESDSPGEQYF; CDR3nt: TGTGCCAGCAGCGAGTCGGACTCTCCGGGCGAGCAGTACTTC
j_gene: TRBJ2-7; abundance: few; d_gene: NA; v_gene: TRBV15; CDR3aa: CATSSLPDSYEQYF; CDR3nt: TGTGCCACCAGCAGCCTTCCAGACTCCTACGAGCAGTACTTC
j_gene: TRBJ1-5; abundance: NA; d_gene: TRBD1; v_gene: TRBV28; CDR3aa: CASSDRENQPQHF; CDR3nt: TGTGCCAGCAGCGACAGGGAAAATCAGCCCCAGCATTTT
j_gene: TRBJ2-1; abundance: many; d_gene: NA; v_gene: TRBV11-3; CDR3aa: CASSLGQGYNEQFF; CDR3nt: TGTGCCAGCAGCTTAGGTCAGGGCTACAATGAGCAGTTCTTC
j_gene: TRBJ2-2; abundance: NA; d_gene: NA; v_gene: TRBV19; CDR3aa: CASSVDFLNTGELFF; CDR3nt: TGTGCCAGTAGCGTGGACTTCTTAAACACCGGGGAGCTGTTTTTT
j_gene: TRBJ1-1; abundance: NA; d_gene: NA; v_gene: TRBV15; CDR3aa: CATSRDTGRGAEAFF; CDR3nt: TGTGCCACCAGCAGAGATACTGGCCGTGGAGCTGAAGCTTTCTTT
j_gene: TRBJ2-3; abundance: NA; d_gene: TRBD2; v_gene: TRBV6-5; CDR3aa: CASSLSGRTDTQYF; CDR3nt: TGTGCCAGCAGTCTGAGCGGGAGAACAGATACGCAGTATTTT
j_gene: TRBJ1-5; abundance: NA; d_gene: TRBD1; v_gene: TRBV7-8; CDR3aa: CASQQGARQPQHF; CDR3nt: TGTGCCAGCCAACAGGGGGCGCGTCAGCCCCAGCATTTT
j_gene: TRBJ1-3; abundance: once; d_gene: TRBD1; v_gene: TRBV5-1; CDR3aa: CASSEAGGISGNTIYF; CDR3nt: TGCGCCAGCAGCGAGGCAGGGGGAATCTCTGGAAACACCATATATTTT